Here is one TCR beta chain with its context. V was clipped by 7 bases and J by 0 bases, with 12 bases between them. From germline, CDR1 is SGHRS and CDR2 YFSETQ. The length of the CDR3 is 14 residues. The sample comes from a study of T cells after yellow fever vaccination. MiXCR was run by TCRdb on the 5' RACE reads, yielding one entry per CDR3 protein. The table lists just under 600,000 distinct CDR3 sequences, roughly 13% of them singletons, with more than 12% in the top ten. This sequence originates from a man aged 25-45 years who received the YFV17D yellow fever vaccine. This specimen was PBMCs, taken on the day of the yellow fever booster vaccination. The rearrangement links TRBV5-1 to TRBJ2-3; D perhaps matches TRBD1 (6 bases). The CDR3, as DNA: TGCGCCAGCCGGACAGAAACTAGCACAGATACGCAGTATTTT. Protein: CASRTETSTDTQYF.